The 17 T cell receptor beta chains listed next were all sequenced from one sample in a study of blood T cell repertoires in COVID-19. Generated by immunoSEQ multiplex PCR, the TCRdb table keeps only in-frame clones and is missing some. The profile shows under 250,000 clones, 84% of them singletons. Input material: peripheral blood. These receptors originate from a man aged 50 or older with active or convalescent COVID-19.

With regard to this clone: This CDR3 is also generated by other DNA sequences in the sample. The V gene is TRBV6-5, the J gene TRBJ2-7; the match to TRBD2 covers 7 bases. Germline loops: CDR1 MNHEY, CDR2 SVGAGI. CDR3 length equals 15 residues. Trimming cost V 0 bases and J 4 bases; bases outside gene matches: 6. The CDR3 nucleotides are TGTGCCAGCAGTTACTCCGGCGGGGGAAGTTACGAGCAGTACTTC. This translates into CASSYSGGGSYEQYF.

V and J are TRBV5-1 and TRBJ1-2; 9 nucleotides line up with TRBD1. Germline V gene sequence: CDR1 SGHRS, CDR2 YFSETQ. Unmatched junction bases numbered 4, after V lost 4 bases and J lost 3 bases. The CDR3 is 14 amino acids. The CDR3 loop is CASSPGDRDYGYTF. Written as DNA, the CDR3 is TGCGCCAGCAGCCCGGGGGACAGGGACTATGGCTACACCTTC.

The CDR3 DNA reads as TGTGCCATCAGTGGGCCGAACACTGAAGCTTTCTTT. Its translation is CAISGPNTEAFF. The J gene is TRBJ1-1, the V gene TRBV10-3, with no clear D. The CDR3 is made up of 12 amino acids. The germline CDR1 and CDR2 sequences are ENHRY and SYGVKD. V lost 4 bases, J lost 1 base, and 4 bases lay in between.

This rearrangement joins TRBV5-3 to TRBJ1-2; 10 nucleotides align to TRBD1. TRBV5-3 is treated as an ORF (open reading frame) with a function not yet certain. The CDR3 is 15 residues long. Losses at the gene ends were 4 bases for V and 4 bases for J; bases not matched to a gene: 7. The CDR3 DNA follows: TGTGCCAGAAGCCCCCGGGACAGGGGTCTCTATGGCTACACCTTC. Protein sequence: CARSPRDRGLYGYTF.

V gene TRBV28 combines with J gene TRBJ2-2; weak D call: TRBD2 (5 bases). The CDR3 runs to 15 residues. Germline CDR1 reads MDHEN; CDR2 reads SYDVKM. V gave up 5 bases and J gave up 4 bases, with 14 bases separating them. In DNA form, the CDR3 reads TGTGCCAGCAGTCTCCGGGATTTTCGCACCGGGGAGCTGTTTTTT. Translating gives CASSLRDFRTGELFF.

V usage is TRBV7-9 and J usage is TRBJ1-2; D ambiguous. The CDR3 is made up of 15 amino acids. V dropped 3 bases and J dropped 6 bases, with 17 bases sitting between them. Germline CDR1 reads SEHNR; CDR2 reads FQNEAQ (reference sequence). The DNA of the CDR3 is TGTGCCAGCAGCTTTTCTACGGGAGATATGGATGGCTACACCTTC. As protein: CASSFSTGDMDGYTF.

The chain joins TRBV2 to TRBJ2-3; TRBD2 matches 12 bases. Per germline, CDR1 SNHLY and CDR2 FYNNEI. V was clipped by 8 bases and J by 0 bases; unmatched bases: 12. This CDR3 has 18 residues. The CDR3 region is CASQLPSGGGPSTDTQYF. DNA of the CDR3: TGTGCCAGCCAACTGCCTAGCGGGGGGGGTCCTAGCACAGATACGCAGTATTTT.

The rearrangement links TRBV5-1 to TRBJ2-2, with 7 bases matching TRBD1. Germline V gene data show CDR1 as SGHRS and CDR2 as YFSETQ. The junction had 5 bases not matched to a gene; V was cut back by 4 bases and J by 5 bases. The CDR3 totals 14 residues. The CDR3 DNA sequence: TGCGCCAGCAGCGTAGTACAGGGGACCGGGGAGCTGTTTTTT. Protein: CASSVVQGTGELFF.

V is TRBV6-1 and J is TRBJ2-2; D remains unclear. CDR1 is MNHNS, CDR2 SASEGT, per germline. Trimming removed 1 base at V and 3 bases at J, with 6 bases between. The CDR3 consists of 14 residues. In DNA, the CDR3 is TGTGCCAGCAGTGAAGTGAGAGACACCGGGGAGCTGTTTTTT. As protein: CASSEVRDTGELFF.

The chain carries TRBV11-2 and TRBJ1-1; no clear D gene. Germline V gene sequence: CDR1 SGHAT, CDR2 FQNNGV. V was pared by 4 bases and J by 8 bases, with 11 bases between. CDR3 size: 12 residues. In DNA form, the CDR3 reads TGTGCCAGCAGCTACTCGGGGAGGGAAGCTTTCTTT. It is translated as CASSYSGREAFF.

This chain uses TRBV18 with TRBJ1-1; tentatively, D is TRBD1 (5 bases). Per the germline V gene, CDR1 is KGHSH and CDR2 is LQKENI. The ends were cut back, 2 bases at V and 0 bases at J, with 13 bases in the middle. This CDR3 spans 16 amino acids. CDR3 nucleotides: TGTGCCAGCTCACCAAGTATCCAGGGTATGAACACTGAAGCTTTCTTT. Its protein product is CASSPSIQGMNTEAFF.

This clone was observed a handful of times. The V and J genes are TRBV24-1 and TRBJ1-2; no clear D. Germline CDR1 reads KGHDR; CDR2 reads SFDVKD. The CDR3 length is 14 residues. V lost 4 bases, J lost 0 bases, and 8 bases lay in between. Here the CDR3 DNA reads TGTGCCACCAGTGAAGCCTCGACTAACTATGGCTACACCTTC. Translation: CATSEASTNYGYTF.

The CDR3 DNA reads TGCAGCGTTCAGGGGGCCCCTGGCCAGCCCCAGCATTTT. Its translation: CSVQGAPGQPQHF. The rearrangement uses TRBV29-1 and TRBJ1-5; 8 bases fit TRBD1. CDR1 is SQVTM and CDR2 is ANQGSEA in the germline V gene. J was trimmed by 7 bases and V by 5 bases; bases with no gene match: 7. The CDR3 contains 13 residues.

The gene calls are TRBV7-8 and TRBJ1-1; the D gene is possibly TRBD1 (5 bases). The CDR3 runs 15 residues. Trimming shortened V by 4 bases and J by 0 bases, and 12 bases separated the two germline ends. Germline V gene data show CDR1 as SGHVS and CDR2 as FQNEAQ. The CDR3 spells CASSSRQIVNTEAFF. In DNA form, the CDR3 reads TGTGCCAGCAGCTCCAGACAGATAGTGAACACTGAAGCTTTCTTT.

The chain employs TRBV21-1 and TRBJ1-2; TRBD1 was called by the table and not checked on the DNA. TRBV21-1 is recorded as a pseudogene. This CDR3 contains 12 residues. The CDR3 sequence: CASPGTGFGYTF. In DNA, the CDR3 is TGTGCCAGTCCCGGGACAGGGTTCGGCTACACCTTC.

V is TRBV5-4 and J is TRBJ2-7, with D perhaps TRBD1 (6 bases). Trimming removed 6 bases at V and 5 bases at J, with 18 bases between. The CDR3 is 14 residues long. Per germline, CDR1 SGHNT and CDR2 YYREEE (reference sequence). The CDR3 DNA is TGTGCCAGCACCCGTTTGGGGGCAGATAACGAGCAGTACTTC. Protein sequence: CASTRLGADNEQYF.

The chain uses TRBV19 and TRBJ2-1; D is possibly TRBD1 (6 bases). CDR3 length: 16 residues. The V gene's germline CDR1 is LNHDA and CDR2 SQIVND (reference sequence). The ends were cut back, 2 bases at V and 4 bases at J, with 15 bases in the middle. The chain's CDR3 is CASSIIPRGGYNEQFF. CDR3 nucleotides: TGTGCCAGTAGTATAATCCCCAGGGGTGGTTACAATGAGCAGTTCTTC.